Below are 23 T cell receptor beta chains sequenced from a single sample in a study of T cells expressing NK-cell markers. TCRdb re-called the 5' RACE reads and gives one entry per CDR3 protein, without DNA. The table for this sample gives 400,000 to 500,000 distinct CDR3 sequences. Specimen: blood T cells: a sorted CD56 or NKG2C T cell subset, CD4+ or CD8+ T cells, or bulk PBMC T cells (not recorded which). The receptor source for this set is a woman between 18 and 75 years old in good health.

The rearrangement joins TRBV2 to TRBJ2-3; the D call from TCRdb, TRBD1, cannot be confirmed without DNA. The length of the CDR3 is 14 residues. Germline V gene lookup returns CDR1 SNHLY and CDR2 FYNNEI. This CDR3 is CASKDSSSTDTQYF.

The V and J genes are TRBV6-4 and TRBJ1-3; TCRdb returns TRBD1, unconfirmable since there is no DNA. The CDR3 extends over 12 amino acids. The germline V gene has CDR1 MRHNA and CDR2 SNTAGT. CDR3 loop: CAKHEGENTIYF.

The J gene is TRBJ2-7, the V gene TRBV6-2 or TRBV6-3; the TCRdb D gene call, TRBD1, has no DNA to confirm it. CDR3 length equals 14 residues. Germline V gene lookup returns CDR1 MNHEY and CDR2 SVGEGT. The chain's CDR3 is CASSYGGWPYEQYF.

CDR3 amino acids: CSASPGDRLYEQYF. The rearrangement uses TRBV20-1 and TRBJ2-7; TCRdb's D call of TRBD1 is untestable without DNA. Per the germline V gene, CDR1 is DFQATT and CDR2 is SNEGSKA (reference sequence). This CDR3 is built from 14 residues.

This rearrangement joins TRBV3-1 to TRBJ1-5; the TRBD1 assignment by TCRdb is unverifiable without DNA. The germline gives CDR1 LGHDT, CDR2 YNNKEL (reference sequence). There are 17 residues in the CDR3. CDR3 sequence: CASSQERGQGAFQPQHF.

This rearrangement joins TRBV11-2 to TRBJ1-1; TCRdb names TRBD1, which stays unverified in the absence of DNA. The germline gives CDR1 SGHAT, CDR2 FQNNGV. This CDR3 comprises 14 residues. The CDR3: CASSLVLGPGRAFF.

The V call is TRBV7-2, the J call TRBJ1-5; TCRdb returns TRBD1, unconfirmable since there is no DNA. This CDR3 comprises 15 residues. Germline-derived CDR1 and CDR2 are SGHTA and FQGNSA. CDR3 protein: CASSFPGASNQPQHF.

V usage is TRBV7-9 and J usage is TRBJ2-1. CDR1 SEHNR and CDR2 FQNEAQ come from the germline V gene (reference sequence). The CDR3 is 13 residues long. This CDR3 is CASSLADHNEQFF.

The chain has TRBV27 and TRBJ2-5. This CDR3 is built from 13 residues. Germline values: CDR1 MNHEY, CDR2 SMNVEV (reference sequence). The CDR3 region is CASSLGVLETQYF.

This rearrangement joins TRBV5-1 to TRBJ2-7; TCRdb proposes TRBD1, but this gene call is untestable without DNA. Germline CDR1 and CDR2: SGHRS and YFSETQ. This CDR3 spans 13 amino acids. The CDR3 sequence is CASSLGPGHEQYF.

The CDR3 is CASSKQGANTEAFF. V and J are TRBV7-9 and TRBJ1-1; without DNA, the TCRdb call of TRBD1 cannot be checked. Per the germline V gene, CDR1 is SEHNR and CDR2 is FQNEAQ (reference sequence). The CDR3 is 14 residues long.

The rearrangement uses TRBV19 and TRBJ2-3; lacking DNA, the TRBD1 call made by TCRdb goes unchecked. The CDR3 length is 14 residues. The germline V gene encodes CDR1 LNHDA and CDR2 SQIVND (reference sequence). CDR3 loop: CASSPGMSADTQYF.

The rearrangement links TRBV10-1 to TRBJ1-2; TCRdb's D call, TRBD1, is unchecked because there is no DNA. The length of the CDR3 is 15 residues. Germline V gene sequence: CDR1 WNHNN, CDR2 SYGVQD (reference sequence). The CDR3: CASPRQGLSNYGYTF.

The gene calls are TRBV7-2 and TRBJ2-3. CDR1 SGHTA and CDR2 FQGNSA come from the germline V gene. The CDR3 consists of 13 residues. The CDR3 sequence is CASARSGADTQYF.

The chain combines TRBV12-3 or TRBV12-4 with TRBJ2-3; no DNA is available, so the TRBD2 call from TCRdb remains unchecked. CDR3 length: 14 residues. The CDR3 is CASTRTSLTDTQYF.

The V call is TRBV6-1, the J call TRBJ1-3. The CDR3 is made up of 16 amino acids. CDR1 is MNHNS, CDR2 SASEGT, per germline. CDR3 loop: CASSQNQGPSGNTIYF.

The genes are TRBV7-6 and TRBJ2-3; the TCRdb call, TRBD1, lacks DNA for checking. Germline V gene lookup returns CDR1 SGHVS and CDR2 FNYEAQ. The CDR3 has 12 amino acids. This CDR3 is CASSLLGAAQYF.

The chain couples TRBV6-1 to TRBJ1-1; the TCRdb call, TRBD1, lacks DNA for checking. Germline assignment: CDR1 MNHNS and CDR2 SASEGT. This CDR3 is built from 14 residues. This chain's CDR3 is CASTLTRGNTEAFF.

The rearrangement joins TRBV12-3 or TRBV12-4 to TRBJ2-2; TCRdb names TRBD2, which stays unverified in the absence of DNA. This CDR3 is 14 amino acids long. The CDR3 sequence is CASSIGGGTGELFF.

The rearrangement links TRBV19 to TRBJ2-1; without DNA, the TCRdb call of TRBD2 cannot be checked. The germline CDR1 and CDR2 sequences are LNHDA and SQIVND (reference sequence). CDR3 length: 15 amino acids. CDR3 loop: CASSIVSGFYNEQFF.

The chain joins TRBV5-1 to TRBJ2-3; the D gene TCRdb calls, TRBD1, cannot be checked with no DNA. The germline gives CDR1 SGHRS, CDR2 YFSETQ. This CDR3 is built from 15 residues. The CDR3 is CASSLRGSGTDTQYF.

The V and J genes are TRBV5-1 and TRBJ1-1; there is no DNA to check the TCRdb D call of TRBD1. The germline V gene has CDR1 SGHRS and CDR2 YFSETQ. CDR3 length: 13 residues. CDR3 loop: CASAEQGNTEAFF.

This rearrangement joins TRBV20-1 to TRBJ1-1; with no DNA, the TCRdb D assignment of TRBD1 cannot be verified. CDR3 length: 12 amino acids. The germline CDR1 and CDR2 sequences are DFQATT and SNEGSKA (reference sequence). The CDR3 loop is CSARELGTGAFF.